Listed below are T cell receptor beta chains from one sample, sequenced in a study of T cell repertoires in cytomegalovirus infection. TCRdb reprocessed the reads with MiXCR, giving one entry per CDR3 protein. The sample consists of roughly 920,000 distinct CDR3 sequences, more than 25% of them appearing once. No antigen has been identified for these receptors. This material consisted of cultured CD8+ T cells from PBMCs, taken from culture after CMV antigen stimulation. These receptor sequences come from a human donor in good health (CMV status not recorded). Some clones in this sample may be carry-over from other donors' samples. The CDR3 runs from the conserved cysteine through the conserved F or W. Each record gives: clone size, V gene, D gene, J gene, CDR3 protein, CDR3 DNA. The D gene is left open where the match is weak. Expanded clones are given a class, and other clones once, few, many or no size at all.

size: -
V: TRBV15
D: TRBD1
J: TRBJ2-1
CDR3: CATSRTGNGHEQFF
DNA: TGTGCCACCAGCAGGACAGGGAACGGGCATGAGCAGTTCTTC

size: -
V: TRBV7-6
D: TRBD2
J: TRBJ2-3
CDR3: CASSLAQRGPDTQYF
DNA: TGTGCCAGCAGCTTAGCCCAGCGGGGGCCAGATACGCAGTATTTT

size: few
V: TRBV28
D: -
J: TRBJ1-2
CDR3: CASDNIPASYGYTF
DNA: TGTGCCAGTGACAACATCCCTGCGAGCTATGGCTACACCTTC

size: many
V: TRBV7-8
D: -
J: TRBJ2-5
CDR3: CASSGDIDQETQYF
DNA: TGTGCCAGCAGCGGGGACATTGATCAAGAGACCCAGTACTTC

size: -
V: TRBV6-2/TRBV6-3
D: -
J: TRBJ2-2
CDR3: CASSYGRELFF
DNA: TGTGCCAGCAGTTACGGGAGAGAACTGTTTTTT

size: few
V: TRBV19
D: -
J: TRBJ1-1
CDR3: CASSNRQARWDTEAFF
DNA: TGTGCCAGTAGTAACCGACAGGCCCGGTGGGACACTGAAGCTTTCTTT

size: few
V: TRBV11-2
D: TRBD2
J: TRBJ2-5
CDR3: CASSLGSGGAGAQYF
DNA: TGTGCCAGCAGCTTAGGCAGCGGGGGGGCTGGGGCCCAGTACTTC

size: few
V: TRBV6-5
D: -
J: TRBJ1-2
CDR3: CASSYSRGRDYGYTF
DNA: TGTGCCAGCAGTTACTCACGGGGCAGGGACTATGGCTACACCTTC

size: -
V: TRBV19
D: TRBD1
J: TRBJ1-1
CDR3: CASSMETGGTEAFF
DNA: TGTGCCAGTAGTATGGAGACAGGGGGCACTGAAGCTTTCTTT

size: -
V: TRBV7-9
D: -
J: TRBJ1-1
CDR3: CASSFELAGNTEAFF
DNA: TGTGCCAGCAGCTTTGAATTGGCAGGGAACACTGAAGCTTTCTTT

size: few
V: TRBV20-1
D: -
J: TRBJ1-3
CDR3: CSASAAGNTIYF
DNA: TGCAGTGCTAGCGCGGCTGGAAACACCATATATTTT

size: few
V: TRBV7-9
D: TRBD1
J: TRBJ1-1
CDR3: CASSLDRGGSEAFF
DNA: TGTGCCAGCAGCTTGGACAGGGGAGGCTCTGAAGCTTTCTTT

size: -
V: TRBV20-1
D: -
J: TRBJ1-1
CDR3: CSASQTTTAEAFF
DNA: TGCAGTGCCTCACAAACCACGACCGCTGAAGCTTTCTTT

size: -
V: TRBV29-1
D: -
J: TRBJ1-1
CDR3: CSVEDPNSPEAFF
DNA: TGCAGCGTTGAAGACCCTAACTCACCTGAAGCTTTCTTT

size: many
V: TRBV7-2
D: -
J: TRBJ1-5
CDR3: CASSLINQPQHF
DNA: TGTGCCAGCAGCTTAATTAATCAGCCCCAGCATTTT

size: many
V: TRBV7-6
D: -
J: TRBJ2-1
CDR3: CASSLIQGSYNEQFF
DNA: TGTGCCAGCAGCTTAATACAGGGCTCCTACAATGAGCAGTTCTTC

size: few
V: TRBV7-8
D: -
J: TRBJ1-2
CDR3: CASSSPRQTAGRDGYTF
DNA: TGTGCCAGCAGCTCCCCACGACAGACGGCGGGGAGAGATGGCTACACCTTC

size: few
V: TRBV5-6
D: TRBD2
J: TRBJ2-7
CDR3: CASSFSGTSGLLYEQYF
DNA: TGTGCCAGCAGCTTCTCCGGGACTAGCGGGTTGCTTTACGAGCAGTACTTC

size: -
V: TRBV10-3
D: -
J: TRBJ1-1
CDR3: CAISEGRGMNTEAFF
DNA: TGTGCCATCAGTGAGGGCAGGGGTATGAACACTGAAGCTTTCTTT

size: -
V: TRBV6-4
D: -
J: TRBJ2-1
CDR3: CASSDGSSYEQFF
DNA: TGTGCCAGCAGTGATGGTAGCAGCTATGAGCAGTTCTTC

size: -
V: TRBV9
D: -
J: TRBJ1-2
CDR3: CASSGTRVRGYTF
DNA: TGTGCCAGCAGCGGTACCAGGGTGCGGGGCTACACCTTC

size: -
V: TRBV4-2
D: -
J: TRBJ2-1
CDR3: CASSPYSKNEQFF
DNA: TGTGCCAGCAGCCCCTATAGCAAGAATGAGCAGTTCTTC

size: few
V: TRBV4-3
D: -
J: TRBJ1-4
CDR3: CASSQDVGTNEKLFF
DNA: TGCGCCAGCAGCCAAGATGTAGGGACTAATGAAAAACTGTTTTTT

size: -
V: TRBV4-3
D: TRBD2
J: TRBJ2-3
CDR3: CASSKGLAAHTDTQYF
DNA: TGCGCCAGCAGCAAGGGACTAGCGGCGCACACAGATACGCAGTATTTT

size: -
V: TRBV7-6
D: -
J: TRBJ2-1
CDR3: CASSPIGQNEQFF
DNA: TGTGCTAGCAGCCCTATCGGACAGAATGAGCAGTTCTTC

size: -
V: TRBV4-1
D: TRBD2
J: TRBJ2-5
CDR3: CASSQVEQRGQETQYF
DNA: TGCGCCAGCAGCCAAGTTGAACAGCGGGGCCAAGAGACCCAGTACTTC

size: once
V: TRBV2
D: -
J: TRBJ1-1
CDR3: CASSEGSLANTEAFF
DNA: TGTGCCAGCAGTGAAGGTAGCTTGGCGAACACTGAAGCTTTCTTT

size: -
V: TRBV27
D: -
J: TRBJ2-1
CDR3: CASSPWDINNEQFF
DNA: TGTGCCAGCAGTCCCTGGGACATAAACAATGAGCAGTTCTTC

size: -
V: TRBV6-4
D: -
J: TRBJ2-2
CDR3: CASSVVGNTGELFF
DNA: TGTGCCAGCAGTGTTGTAGGGAACACCGGGGAGCTGTTTTTT

size: -
V: TRBV6-2/TRBV6-3
D: -
J: TRBJ2-1
CDR3: CTSSTGNEQFF
DNA: TGTACCAGCAGTACAGGGAATGAGCAGTTCTTC

size: few
V: TRBV24-1
D: -
J: TRBJ1-1
CDR3: CATAAGVEAFF
DNA: TGTGCCACCGCGGCGGGGGTCGAAGCTTTCTTT

size: few
V: TRBV7-9
D: TRBD1
J: TRBJ2-3
CDR3: CASSTGQGPTDTQYF
DNA: TGTGCCAGCAGCACAGGACAGGGCCCCACAGATACGCAGTATTTT

size: many
V: TRBV6-1
D: -
J: TRBJ2-1
CDR3: CAILLDRSGYNEQFF
DNA: TGTGCCATCCTTCTAGACAGGTCGGGCTACAATGAGCAGTTCTTC

size: -
V: TRBV2
D: TRBD1
J: TRBJ1-1
CDR3: CASSAGQVMNTEAFF
DNA: TGTGCCAGCAGTGCCGGACAGGTGATGAACACTGAAGCTTTCTTT

size: -
V: TRBV2
D: TRBD1
J: TRBJ1-5
CDR3: CASSEGQGINQPQHF
DNA: TGTGCCAGCAGTGAGGGACAGGGAATAAATCAGCCCCAGCATTTT

size: many
V: TRBV7-2
D: -
J: TRBJ2-5
CDR3: CASSLWYQETQYF
DNA: TGTGCCAGCAGCTTATGGTACCAAGAGACCCAGTACTTC

size: -
V: TRBV5-1
D: TRBD1
J: TRBJ2-5
CDR3: CASSGGTGNHETQYF
DNA: TGCGCCAGCAGCGGGGGGACAGGGAACCACGAGACCCAGTACTTC

size: -
V: TRBV11-2
D: -
J: TRBJ1-5
CDR3: CASSSQNSNQPQHF
DNA: TGTGCCAGCAGCTCCCAAAATAGCAATCAGCCCCAGCATTTT

size: -
V: TRBV7-3
D: TRBD2
J: TRBJ2-1
CDR3: CASSPTGGSNEQFF
DNA: TGTGCCAGCAGTCCAACGGGAGGGAGCAATGAGCAGTTCTTC

size: few
V: TRBV18
D: -
J: TRBJ1-5
CDR3: CASSPRGFQPQHF
DNA: TGTGCCAGCTCACCACGAGGTTTTCAGCCCCAGCATTTT

size: -
V: TRBV2
D: -
J: TRBJ1-1
CDR3: CASSEARVGQEAFF
DNA: TGTGCCAGCAGTGAAGCGCGGGTAGGACAGGAAGCTTTCTTT

size: few
V: TRBV19
D: -
J: TRBJ1-5
CDR3: CASTEGAGGNQPQHF
DNA: TGTGCCAGTACCGAAGGGGCAGGGGGCAATCAGCCCCAGCATTTT

size: -
V: TRBV7-3
D: TRBD1
J: TRBJ1-4
CDR3: CASSSTGDPNEKLFF
DNA: TGTGCCAGCAGCTCAACAGGGGATCCTAATGAAAAACTGTTTTTT

size: -
V: TRBV6-5
D: -
J: TRBJ2-7
CDR3: CATRGGGAQQYF
DNA: TGTGCCACCCGAGGTGGGGGCGCGCAGCAGTACTTC

size: -
V: TRBV10-1
D: -
J: TRBJ2-1
CDR3: CASSERQASYNEQFF
DNA: TGCGCCAGCAGTGAGCGGCAGGCCTCCTACAATGAGCAGTTCTTC

size: -
V: TRBV12-3/TRBV12-4
D: -
J: TRBJ1-1
CDR3: CASSLPAAGGEAFF
DNA: TGTGCCAGCAGTTTACCGGCGGCGGGAGGGGAAGCTTTCTTT

size: few
V: TRBV7-6
D: -
J: TRBJ2-1
CDR3: CASSYNGQFDEQFF
DNA: TGTGCCAGCAGCTATAATGGACAATTCGATGAGCAGTTCTTC

size: many
V: TRBV11-2
D: -
J: TRBJ2-3
CDR3: CASSPAGSDTQYF
DNA: TGTGCCAGCAGCCCAGCTGGTAGCGATACGCAGTATTTT

size: -
V: TRBV25-1
D: TRBD1
J: TRBJ2-7
CDR3: CASSDRDRSPYEQYF
DNA: TGTGCCAGCAGTGACCGGGACAGGTCCCCCTACGAGCAGTACTTC

size: few
V: TRBV6-2/TRBV6-3
D: TRBD2
J: TRBJ2-3
CDR3: CASSYTERGASTDTQYF
DNA: TGTGCCAGCAGTTACACCGAGCGGGGGGCGAGCACAGATACGCAGTATTTT

size: -
V: TRBV5-1
D: TRBD1
J: TRBJ2-7
CDR3: CATPGQGMSYEQYF
DNA: TGCGCCACTCCGGGACAGGGCATGTCCTACGAGCAGTACTTC

size: -
V: TRBV20-1
D: TRBD1
J: TRBJ1-2
CDR3: CSARNRGPYGYTF
DNA: TGCAGTGCTAGGAACAGGGGGCCCTATGGCTACACCTTC

size: many
V: TRBV7-8
D: -
J: TRBJ2-4
CDR3: CASSLRSEGSKNIQYF
DNA: TGTGCCAGCAGCTTACGGTCCGAAGGGTCCAAAAACATTCAGTACTTC

size: -
V: TRBV19
D: -
J: TRBJ1-1
CDR3: CASSTTIEAFF
DNA: TGTGCCAGTAGTACGACAATCGAAGCTTTCTTT

size: -
V: TRBV5-1
D: -
J: TRBJ1-1
CDR3: CASSARTDEAFF
DNA: TGCGCCAGCAGCGCCAGGACAGATGAAGCTTTCTTT

size: few
V: TRBV28
D: -
J: TRBJ2-1
CDR3: CASSTRDNEQFF
DNA: TGTGCCAGCAGTACTAGGGACAATGAGCAGTTCTTC

size: -
V: TRBV25-1
D: -
J: TRBJ2-2
CDR3: CASKGEHTGELFF
DNA: TGTGCCAGCAAGGGTGAGCACACCGGGGAGCTGTTTTTT

size: -
V: TRBV5-4
D: TRBD2
J: TRBJ2-1
CDR3: CASSLVGKEAGGSYNEQFF
DNA: TGTGCCAGCAGCTTGGTAGGGAAAGAAGCGGGGGGCTCCTACAATGAGCAGTTCTTC